One and the same sample provided the 7 T cell receptor beta chains below, sequenced in a study of shared clonotypes between healthy human individuals. Clones were sequenced by immunoSEQ multiplex PCR, and TCRdb holds only the in-frame ones, with some missing. The sample has approximately 2.5 million clones, over 85% seen once. Material: naive CD4+ T cells sorted from blood. Subset in this sample: CD45RA+ positively selected. The receptors were sampled from a young man in good health.

The chain employs TRBV5-4 and TRBJ1-1, with 9 bases aligning to TRBD1. Per germline, CDR1 SGHNT and CDR2 YYREEE (reference sequence). The J segment lost 1 base and the V segment lost 4 bases, leaving 11 bases of the junction unmatched. The CDR3 extends over 17 amino acids. CDR3 loop: CASSRSMGQGENTEAFF. DNA of the CDR3: TGTGCCAGCAGCCGATCTATGGGACAGGGCGAGAACACTGAAGCTTTCTTT. Filled out from reference TRBV5-4 and TRBJ1-1, the complete variable domain reads ETGVTQSPTHLIKTRGQQVTLRCSSQSGHNTVSWYQQALGQGPQFIFQYYREEENGRGNFPPRFSGLQFPNYSSELNVNALELDDSALYLCASSRSMGQGENTEAFFGQGTRLTVV.

The table lists this clone with a count of one. The chain carries TRBV7-2 and TRBJ2-3, with a tentative D call TRBD2 (6 bases). V gave up 8 bases and J gave up 0 bases, with 24 bases separating them. This CDR3 comprises 18 residues. Germline V gene sequence: CDR1 SGHTA, CDR2 FQGNSA. The DNA of the CDR3 is TGTGCCAGCTTACCCCCTATTTGGGACTCTGCTAGCACAGATACGCAGTATTTT. This sequence encodes CASLPPIWDSASTDTQYF.

This clone came up a few times. At the DNA level, this CDR3 is encoded by other sequences in the same sample as well. The rearrangement uses TRBV5-6 and TRBJ1-5; D is undetermined. CDR1 and CDR2 from the germline V gene are SGHDT and YYEEEE. The CDR3 is made up of 15 amino acids. V gave up 1 base and J gave up 0 bases, with 8 bases separating them. The CDR3 region has the DNA TGTGCCAGCAGCTTGCGGGGATATAGCAATCAGCCCCAGCATTTT. Residues: CASSLRGYSNQPQHF.

This chain joins TRBV4-1 and TRBJ2-7, with 7 bases fitting TRBD2. CDR3 length equals 15 residues. The V and J ends lost 3 bases and 0 bases, in that order; junction bases with no gene match: 5. Germline V CDR1 and CDR2: MGHRA, YSYEKL. In DNA, the CDR3 is TGCGCCAGCAGCCAGCCCCGGGGGGACTCCTACGAGCAGTACTTC. This sequence encodes CASSQPRGDSYEQYF.

The J gene is TRBJ1-1, the V gene TRBV5-5, with D possibly TRBD1 on 5 matching bases. The CDR3 has 16 residues. Trimming took 0 bases from V and 0 from J, leaving 12 bases between them. Germline V gene data show CDR1 as SGHKS and CDR2 as YYEKEE (reference sequence). The DNA for the CDR3 is TGTGCCAGCAGCTTGGATGGGGCACGCATGAACACTGAAGCTTTCTTT. It encodes CASSLDGARMNTEAFF.

V usage is TRBV5-1 and J usage is TRBJ1-2, with D unresolved. Trimming took 0 bases from V and 12 from J, leaving 15 bases between them. Germline V gene sequence: CDR1 SGHRS, CDR2 YFSETQ. This CDR3 has 13 amino acids. The CDR3 region is CASSLETPKGNTF. The CDR3 DNA is TGCGCCAGCAGCTTGGAGACACCTAAAGGGAACACCTTC.

The chain employs TRBV29-1 and TRBJ1-3; D remains ambiguous. This CDR3 has 13 residues. Trimming took 3 bases from V and 5 from J, leaving 11 bases between them. The germline gives CDR1 SQVTM, CDR2 ANQGSEA. CDR3 region: CSVEFAVRNTIYF. The CDR3 DNA is TGCAGCGTTGAGTTTGCAGTCCGAAACACCATATATTTT.